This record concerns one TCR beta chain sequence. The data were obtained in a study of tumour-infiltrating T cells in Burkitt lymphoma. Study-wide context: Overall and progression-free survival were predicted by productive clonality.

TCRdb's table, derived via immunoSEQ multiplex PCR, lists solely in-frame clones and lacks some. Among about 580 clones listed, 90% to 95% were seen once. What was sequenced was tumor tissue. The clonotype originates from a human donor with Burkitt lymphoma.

The CDR3, as DNA: TGTGCCAGCGGATCAGCAGGGTCTGGATCACCCCTCCACTTT. Translated: CASGSAGSGSPLHF. The rearrangement joins TRBV9 to TRBJ1-6, with D possibly being TRBD1 (5 bases). V lost 7 bases and J 10 bases, leaving 18 bases between the germline ends. The CDR3 has 14 amino acids. The germline V gene has CDR1 SGDLS and CDR2 YYNGEE.